Described below is a single TCR beta chain sequence and its context. Its recognized antigen is unknown. The input lacks base qualities; no much larger clone sits a single base away. This record belongs to a study of T cell responses to AZD1222 COVID-19 vaccine (dated by TCRdb to the early 2020s). At the level of the whole study: AZD1222 recipients given second doses at about 4 weeks or at about 12 weeks were pooled, since spike-specific TCR depth and breadth were not found to differ between the two schedules. A total of 230 to 250 trial participants underwent TCR sequencing, of whom 200 to 220 had received two doses of AZD1222 and approximately 26 had received two doses of the MenACWY control vaccine. Trial participants were enrolled into age subgroups of 18-55, 56-69 and 70-plus years, which contained 148, 28 and 57 TCR-sequenced participants, respectively.

The CDR3 regions of human TCRbeta chains were subjected to immunosequencing. Under the source paper's analysis protocol: TCRs in the repertoires were compared against a reference library of SARS-CoV-2-specific TCRs that had been generated with the MIRA antigen-specificity platform. Breadth was defined as the fraction of unique TCRs that were SARS-CoV-2-associated, and depth was defined as the fraction of total T cells that were SARS-CoV-2-associated. Using the MIRA data, every spike-specific TCR was mapped to the spike region that the TCR reacted to and assigned to either a CD4 or a CD8 class. Log10-transformed breadth and depth values were compared by one-way ANOVA with Sidak's multiple comparisons tests. TCRdb carries this immuneACCESS record with in-frame sequences only. Its versions omit some clonotypes, under half of them owing to an unresolved V gene in the studies checked, with the rest unexplained. V and J calls and clone size are copied from that table; D and trimming were computed from the DNA. The sample table records 90,000 to 120,000 clones; about 87% of these occur just once. Clones ranked in the top ten supply roughly 3% of the sample.

This specimen's time point label, per the study, means: baseline before first vaccination. Vaccinee samples came from UK trials COV001 and COV002, including a single-blind randomized controlled phase 2/3 trial of AZD1222 (ChAdOx1 nCoV-19) in healthy adults. For TCRbeta chain sequencing, PBMC samples were collected from trial participants at day 0 and at day 28 after the second dose. The paper as a whole reports these results and caveats: Most participants were white British and females outnumbered males, and the authors suggested that clonal diversity may have been underestimated. After two AZD1222 doses, spike-specific TCR breadth and depth were significantly higher than at day 0 and than in MenACWY recipients. The 56-69-year group was small, and its depth increase did not reach significance, likely because of low power. Because no samples from the day 14 peak response were available, repertoires could be characterized only after the peak T cell response. Conclusions about previously exposed vaccinees are limited because only five to seven AZD1222 recipients were SARS-CoV-2 seropositive at baseline. Nearly half of unique spike-specific TCRs reportedly recognized epitopes outside regions mutated in the B.1.351 and B.1.1.7 variants. The vaccine-associated CD4 TCRs covered the entire spike protein, and the dominant responses fell in regions 160-218 and 743-854.

Deletion took 5 bases off V and 4 bases off J, with a span of 14 bases between the germline ends. From a lookup of the germline V gene (reference sequence), CDR1 and CDR2 are MNHEY and SMNVEV. Reading from cysteine to phenylalanine, the CDR3 counts 14 amino acids. Kept here is only the CDR3 DNA, which spans 42 bases and is read in frame from base 1. The sample was peripheral blood, taken on day 0 of AZD1222 vaccination. The sequence came from an adult in good health. The chain is made from TRBV27 and TRBJ1-1; TRBD1 is a possible D gene, resting on 6 matching bases. The DNA sequence is TGTGCCAGCAGTCTGACAGGCGGGGTCACTGAAGCTTTCTTT. Its translation reads: CASSLTGGVTEAFF.